The clone carrying this T cell receptor (beta chain) was observed at least ten times. Its antigen remains unknown. This sample is drawn from a study of neurological immune-mediated disorders. Study-wide results and caveats: When grouped phylogenetically, the repertoires of 18 of the 34 multiple sclerosis patients fell together in one related-CDR3 cluster, which is a possible signature. Private repertoires in all groups were suggested, as expanded clones shared no CDR3 amino acid sequences across subjects.

The CDR3 totals 14 residues. Between the trimmed V and J ends, which lost 2 bases and 6 bases, there was a span of 11 bases. Germline V CDR1 and CDR2: SGHVS, FQNEAQ. Each TCR transcript was tagged with a 10-nucleotide random UMI during 5'RACE. Per sequencing run, 15-18 subjects together gave over 170 million TCR-beta sequences. From the 5' RACE reads, TCRdb called clonotypes with MiXCR, one entry per CDR3 protein. The profile shows 80,000 to 85,000 distinct CDR3 sequences, just over 2.5% of them singletons. The sequence came from a woman in her 30s with multiple sclerosis. The specimen sequenced was PBMCs. The chain combines TRBV7-8 with TRBJ2-1, with D unclear. The CDR3: CASSLNGFFNEQFF. In nucleotides, the CDR3 is TGTGCCAGCAGCTTAAATGGGTTTTTCAATGAGCAGTTCTTC.